This T cell receptor (beta chain) was recorded in a study of low-dose radiotherapy and immunotherapy resistance in tumors (dated by TCRdb to the early 2020s). Regarding the complete study: In Cohort 1, 0.5 Gy per fraction was delivered every 2 weeks, and a total PTV dose of 6.5 Gy was prescribed. Cyclophosphamide 200 mg/m2 was administered intravenously every two weeks, one day before each radiation and immunotherapy administration. Trial participants were not randomized into treatment groups. Starting on cycle 1 day 1, patients took 300 mg of aspirin by mouth once daily for four cycles. Nivolumab was administered intravenously as a 240 mg flat dose every two weeks, and ipilimumab was administered intravenously at 1 mg/kg every six weeks. The translational analysis covered eight patients: three from the first dose cohort and the first five from the second dose cohort. Patients in Cohort 2 were given 1 Gy per fraction every two weeks, for a total of 13 Gy across 26 weeks.

CDR1 and CDR2 are drawn from the germline V gene (reference sequence): SGHNT, YYREEE. V is pruned by 4 bases and J by 4 bases, leaving 10 bases of the junction without a gene match. From cysteine to phenylalanine, the CDR3 is 16 amino acids long. Only CDR3 DNA remains: 48 bases, in frame from the first base. TCRdb shows the sequencer as Illumina HiSeq 2500. To make first-strand cDNA, Superscript III was used along with a set of TRAV- and TRBV-specific primers so that both the TCRalpha and TCRbeta chains were covered. TCRs were amplified for about 20 PCR cycles with Phusion, using a constant-region primer paired with the adapter attached to the V primers. Amplification of the isolated mRNA was done with the MessageAmp II aRNA Amplification Kit, which involved a roughly 15-hour in vitro transcription at 37 degrees C. The Dynabeads mRNA DIRECT Purification Kit was used to isolate mRNA for TCR sequencing. Indexed Illumina adapters were added in a second Phusion PCR of roughly 25 cycles, and the PCR products were purified with AMPure XP beads. Per the original workflow: Custom Perl scripts were used to pool TCR sequences that encoded the same protein, to remove out-of-frame sequences, and to calculate the abundance of each clonotype. TCR sequences supported by only a single read were excluded from analysis. Repertoire metrics included Shannon entropy, Gini index, clonality, richness, and frequency of TCRs shared between repertoires. Using fastp trimming at Q25 and MiXCR clonotype assembly, TCRdb reanalyzed the public sequencing data and kept in-frame beta chains. When rows share a CDR3 protein, they turn into one entry using the most common DNA and genes. TCRdb assigned the V and J calls; the authors' analysis was not used. In this sample the table shows about 97,000 distinct CDR3 sequences, 20% of which occur a single time. Over 3.5% of the sample is held by the ten biggest clonotypes.

A note on this clonotype: The specificity of this receptor is unknown. Nothing much larger sits one base from this clone, and base qualities are not available.

According to the study, the label for this sample's time point signals: after trial treatment. Reading the label with the study, this specimen's treatment or condition is: LDRT plus nivolumab, ipilimumab, low-dose cyclophosphamide and aspirin (RACIN trial). Donors were enrolled in RACIN, a single-arm phase I dose-escalation trial combining nivolumab, ipilimumab, aspirin, low-dose cyclophosphamide and low-dose radiotherapy. To be eligible, a patient needed to have an advanced solid tumor that was TIL-negative. The clonotype originates from a male donor with prostate cancer. The chain uses TRBV5-4 and TRBJ2-5, and TRBD2 matches 10 of the central bases. The sequenced sample was PBMCs, obtained after low-dose radiotherapy plus immunotherapy. The DNA sequence is as follows: TGTGCCAGCAGCACCAAAAGCGGGGGGGCCATAGAGACCCAGTACTTC. This sequence encodes CASSTKSGGAIETQYF.